This is a list of T cell receptor beta chains from one sample in a study of early stage breast cancer tumors. The table came from immunoSEQ multiplex PCR; TCRdb's copy has only in-frame clones and leaves some out. This table holds roughly 48,000 clones, 65% to 90% found once. The specimen sequenced was blood. The receptors come from a person aged 50-59 years with breast cancer. Each CDR3 is given without its conserved first and last residue. The D gene is left open where the match is weak.

V | D | CDR3
TRBV6-5 | NA | ASSFGPWEIYQPQH
TRBV29-1 | NA | SVGGSGDDTDTQY
TRBV5-1 | TRBD1 | ASSGRQGSDPGYEQY
TRBV6-6 | NA | ASSNSPHLSYEQC
TRBV28 | TRBD1 | ASSLVDRGYEQY
TRBV10-3 | NA | AITLGGGTEAF
TRBV18 | NA | ASSPGTHQETQY
TRBV4-3 | TRBD1 | ASSQDGAGGRQPQH
TRBV30 | NA | AWSVGAPTNEKLF
TRBV7-9 | NA | ASSLALDLLVREQY
TRBV25-1 | NA | ASSVGTAPNGYT
TRBV12-5 | NA | ASGFWLREQY
TRBV4-1 | NA | ASSQAQPGAYEQY
TRBV19 | NA | ASSIRDVHLGNEQF
TRBV10-3 | TRBD2 | AISNPGLAEYEQY
TRBV5-1 | TRBD2 | ASSLEAGTAQETQY
TRBV27 | NA | ASSLRPSQDTQY
TRBV2 | TRBD1 | ASSFDRVGTEAF
TRBV4-3 | NA | ASSQDRSRGPKNIQY
TRBV9 | NA | ASSTHWDSEYEQY
TRBV6-5 | NA | ASSYSLLKREQF
TRBV7-9 | NA | ASSSRQKPMNTEAF
TRBV28 | TRBD1 | ASTDATGPRGGYT
TRBV7-9 | NA | ASSSWGGRPYGYT
TRBV9 | NA | ASSVVGGGSETQY
TRBV19 | NA | ASSPGPGELF
TRBV5-1 | TRBD2 | ASRRLAGLTYEQY
TRBV14 | NA | ASSPGTARNTIY
TRBV5-1 | NA | ASSLGSGPTYEQY
TRBV25-1 | TRBD1 | ASSDGQGYYNEQF